Below, one TCR beta chain is given with its context. The entry originates in a study of T cell responses to AZD1222 COVID-19 vaccine. Method: immunoSEQ multiplex PCR; TCRdb's copy keeps in-frame clones and lacks some. The sample contains 98,000 or so clones, 89% of which appear only once. CDR3 length: 16 amino acids. Trimming left V 1 base short and J 0 bases short, with 12 bases between. Germline V gives CDR1 SGHVS, CDR2 FNYEAQ. This sequence joins TRBV7-6 and TRBJ2-5; D gene ambiguous. Sequencing was performed on peripheral blood, taken on day 0 of AZD1222 vaccination. The TCR comes from an adult in good health. In nucleotides, the CDR3 is TGTGCCAGCAGCTTAGGCCTACGAAAATACCAAGAGACCCAGTACTTC. This gives the protein CASSLGLRKYQETQYF.